This entry lists 15 T cell receptor beta chains sequenced from one sample in a study of PD-1 blockade in classical Hodgkin lymphoma. This table comes from immunoSEQ multiplex PCR, and its TCRdb copy is limited to in-frame clones, with some not included. The sample includes about 93,000 clones, more than 70% of them seen just once. Time point meaning: cycle 4 day 1 (C4D1), after more than five weeks of nivolumab. Brentuximab vedotin exposure varied, and every patient relapsed after autologous stem cell transplantation. The sequencing here drew on peripheral blood mononuclear cells (PBMCs), taken before the fourth cycle of nivolumab. These receptors all stem from a human donor with classical Hodgkin lymphoma.

The genes are TRBV19 and TRBJ1-2; D remains ambiguous. CDR3 length: 15 residues. Trimming took 8 bases from V and 2 from J, leaving 18 bases between them. The germline CDR1 and CDR2 sequences are LNHDA and SQIVND (reference sequence). CDR3 loop: CASHGLWSFNYGYTF. In DNA, the CDR3 is TGTGCCAGTCACGGATTATGGTCGTTCAACTATGGCTACACCTTC.

This rearrangement joins TRBV18 to TRBJ2-7; no firm D call. This CDR3 has 14 amino acids. The germline V gene has CDR1 KGHSH and CDR2 LQKENI. Trimming shortened V by 3 bases and J by 4 bases, and 13 bases separated the two germline ends. CDR3 loop: CASSPGSNQYEQYF. CDR3 in DNA: TGTGCCAGCTCACCCGGGTCTAACCAATACGAGCAGTACTTC.

This clone appeared once. The chain combines TRBV7-9 with TRBJ1-1; D is unresolved. This CDR3 contains 13 residues. V was pared by 2 bases and J by 1 base, with 5 bases between. Germline V gene sequence: CDR1 SEHNR, CDR2 FQNEAQ (reference sequence). This CDR3 is CASSLRQNTEAFF. The DNA for the CDR3 is TGTGCCAGCAGCTTACGGCAGAACACTGAAGCTTTCTTT.

The chain uses TRBV7-2 and TRBJ2-7; 8 positions agree with TRBD2. CDR1 is SGHTA, CDR2 FQGNSA, per germline. V shed 3 bases and J 0 bases; nucleotides not matched to a gene: 4. The CDR3 consists of 15 residues. CDR3 nucleotides: TGTGCCAGCAGCTTGGGACTAGGGATCTCCTACGAGCAGTACTTC. It codes for CASSLGLGISYEQYF.

The V gene is TRBV7-2, the J gene TRBJ1-2; D may be TRBD1 (5 bases). Trimming stripped 4 bases from V and 6 bases from J, with 21 bases between. There are 16 residues in the CDR3. Germline CDR1 is SGHTA and CDR2 is FQGNSA. In DNA, the CDR3 is TGTGCCAGCAGCTCGGCCACAGGTTATCCACTCGATGGCTACACCTTC. Amino acid sequence: CASSSATGYPLDGYTF. The whole variable domain, filled in from reference TRBV7-2 and TRBJ1-2, reads GAGVSQSPSNKVTEKGKDVELRCDPISGHTALYWYRQSLGQGLEFLIYFQGNSAPDKSGLPSDRFSAERTGGSVSTLTIQRTQQEDSAVYLCASSSATGYPLDGYTFGSGTRLTVV.

This rearrangement joins TRBV5-1 to TRBJ2-3, with 13 bases lining up with TRBD2. This CDR3 region has 16 residues. The germline gives CDR1 SGHRS, CDR2 YFSETQ. The J segment lost 2 bases and the V segment lost 4 bases, leaving 4 bases of the junction unmatched. DNA for the CDR3: TGCGCCAGCAGCGCGGGACTAGCGGGAAACACAGATACGCAGTATTTT. Translating it yields CASSAGLAGNTDTQYF.

This chain links TRBV5-1 with TRBJ1-1; no firm D call. This CDR3 has 14 amino acids. Germline assignment: CDR1 SGHRS and CDR2 YFSETQ. With 4 bases removed from V and 3 bases from J, the gap between germline ends came to 13 bases. The CDR3 sequence is CASSQHIGDTEAFF. The CDR3 DNA sequence: TGCGCCAGCAGCCAACACATAGGTGACACTGAAGCTTTCTTT.

This clone was detected only once. This chain connects TRBV30 to TRBJ1-1; 8 bases align to TRBD1. The J segment lost 0 bases and the V segment lost 2 bases, leaving 5 bases of the junction unmatched. The CDR3 runs to 15 residues. Per germline, CDR1 GTSNPN and CDR2 SVGIG (reference sequence). CDR3 bases: TGTGCCTGGAGTAGGGACAGGATGATGAACACTGAAGCTTTCTTT. Translating gives CAWSRDRMMNTEAFF.

The chain employs TRBV11-3 and TRBJ2-3, with TRBD2 matching over 7 bases. CDR3 length equals 15 residues. CDR1 is SGHNT, CDR2 YENEEA, per germline. V lost 5 bases to trimming and J lost 6 bases; unmatched junction nucleotides: 11. DNA for the CDR3: TGTGCCAGCAGCCCCCGGACTAGTGGTGCGGATACGCAGTATTTT. Translation gives CASSPRTSGADTQYF.

With regard to this clone: This sample also contains other DNA sequences that code for the same CDR3. The CDR3 sequence is CASSYGGSNQPQHF. In nucleotides, the CDR3 is TGTGCCAGCAGTTACGGGGGCTCCAATCAGCCCCAGCATTTT. This chain uses TRBV6-6 with TRBJ1-5, with D possibly TRBD1 on 6 matching bases. This CDR3 is built from 14 residues. Germline V gives CDR1 MNHNY, CDR2 SVGAGI (reference sequence). V was shortened by 2 bases and J by 3 bases, with 8 bases between the two germline ends.

The rearrangement links TRBV6-6 to TRBJ2-7, with 9 bases lining up with TRBD1. J gave up 4 bases and V 5 bases, and 6 bases lay outside the gene matches. Germline CDR1 MNHNY, CDR2 SVGAGI (reference sequence). This CDR3 has 14 residues. The CDR3 bases are TGTGCCAGCAGTCCCACAGGGGGCAGGTACGAGCAGTACTTC. This codes for CASSPTGGRYEQYF.

As concerns this clone: At one of its ends the junction is not consistent with the germline gene, which may arise from a read error. The chain combines TRBV10-3 with TRBJ2-3; D remains unclear. Germline CDR1 is ENHRY and CDR2 is SYGVKD. The CDR3 loop spans 14 amino acids. The CDR3 region has the DNA TGTGCCATCAATCCCTCAGGAAACACACATACGCAGTATTTT. The encoded protein is CAINPSGNTHTQYF.

The chain recombines TRBV7-2 with TRBJ1-3; 10 bases match TRBD1. Trimming took 3 bases from V and 7 from J; bases not matched to a gene: 6. The CDR3 contains 15 residues. Germline values: CDR1 SGHTA, CDR2 FQGNSA. The DNA for the CDR3 is TGTGCCAGCAGCTTCGACAGGGGGCGAGGGAACACCATATATTTT. Protein sequence: CASSFDRGRGNTIYF.

V is TRBV7-7 and J is TRBJ2-5; TRBD2 aligns across 7 bases. After removal of 5 bases from V and 2 bases from J, the junction contained 5 bases not matched to a gene. CDR3 length: 14 amino acids. Germline CDR1 is SSHAT and CDR2 is FNYEAQ (reference sequence). The CDR3 nucleotides are TGTGCCAGCAGCCCCCTAGCGGTGCAAGAGACCCAGTACTTC. Translating it yields CASSPLAVQETQYF.

This sequence joins TRBV9 and TRBJ1-4; D is perhaps TRBD1 (5 bases). Between the trimmed V and J ends, which lost 4 bases and 3 bases, there was a span of 10 bases. Germline V gene lookup returns CDR1 SGDLS and CDR2 YYNGEE. This CDR3 spans 14 amino acids. This CDR3 is CASSFGTSNEKLFF. The CDR3 DNA follows: TGTGCCAGCAGCTTTGGGACGTCTAATGAAAAACTGTTTTTT.